The subject of this entry is one T cell receptor (beta chain). Its antigen is currently unknown. This CDR3 has 13 amino acids. V lost 5 bases and J lost 0, with 7 bases in between. Germline V lookup: CDR1 SEHNR, CDR2 FQNEAQ (reference sequence). The sample is drawn from a study of T-cell reconstitution after alpha-beta-depleted transplantation in children. Study-wide points: Several hundred expanded graft clones reportedly gave rise to the alpha-beta T cells present about two months after transplant. Surviving recipient T cells and thymic progenitors produced the high day-60 TCRbeta diversity seen in some patients. One year post-transplant, T-cell counts and diversity were largely derived from T cells produced anew.

The authors prepared the TCRbeta library with unique molecular identifiers. TCRdb fed the PCR reads into MiXCR, producing one record per CDR3 protein. Of about 60,000 distinct CDR3 sequences in the sample, 40% to 45% were seen once. The sample in question was PBMCs, mostly from graft donor cells, obtained 360 days after TCRalphabeta/CD19-depleted stem cell transplant. The rearrangement links TRBV7-9 to TRBJ1-1; D unclear. This receptor was taken from a male patient younger than 18 who had a stem cell transplant for acute lymphoblastic leukemia, so the T cells may come from the graft donor. The CDR3 loop reads CASSPEMNTEAFF. In DNA, the CDR3 is TGTGCCAGCAGCCCCGAGATGAACACTGAAGCTTTCTTT.